A single sample is the source of the 26 T cell receptor beta chains below, sequenced in a study of memory CD4+ T cells and cytomegalovirus serostatus. This table comes from immunoSEQ multiplex PCR, and its TCRdb copy is limited to in-frame clones, with some not included. The sample shows roughly 45,000 clones, around 80% of them seen only once. Single viable CD3+CD4+CD8-CD45RO+ cells were sorted as the memory CD4+ T cells. Material for sequencing was memory CD4+ T cells from blood. Receptors originate from an adult in good health and CMV-seronegative.

This sequence joins TRBV27 and TRBJ2-1, with TRBD1 identical over 7 bases. Germline values: CDR1 MNHEY, CDR2 SMNVEV (reference sequence). V lost 5 bases to trimming and J lost 9 bases; unmatched junction nucleotides: 7. This CDR3 region has 13 residues. CDR3 nucleotides: TGTGCCAGCAGTATAACGACAGGGATTGAGCAGTTCTTC. This translates into CASSITTGIEQFF.

The J gene is TRBJ2-3, the V gene TRBV7-3; possible D gene TRBD2, 5 bases. Trimming left V 3 bases short and J 3 bases short, with 10 bases between. The CDR3 consists of 14 residues. Per germline, CDR1 SGHTA and CDR2 FQGTGA. The CDR3 DNA sequence: TGTGCCAGCAGCTTTGGCGGGCCTACAGATACGCAGTATTTT. Translation gives CASSFGGPTDTQYF. The complete variable domain, with remaining parts taken from reference TRBV7-3 and TRBJ2-3, reads GAGVSQTPSNKVTEKGKYVELRCDPISGHTALYWYRQSLGQGPEFLIYFQGTGAADDSGLPNDRFFAVRPEGSVSTLKIQRTERGDSAVYLCASSFGGPTDTQYFGPGTRLTVL.

The sample holds one count of this clone. V is TRBV6-1 and J is TRBJ2-7, with 7 positions matching TRBD1. Per germline, CDR1 MNHNS and CDR2 SASEGT. The ends lost 3 bases at V and 6 bases at J; junction bases unmatched: 11. This CDR3 contains 15 residues. CDR3 sequence reads: CASSELGRGKFEQYF. The DNA of the CDR3 is TGTGCCAGCAGTGAGCTGGGCAGGGGGAAGTTCGAGCAGTACTTC.

This chain uses TRBV29-1 with TRBJ1-3, with unresolved D. V was shortened by 1 base and J by 8 bases, with 9 bases between the two germline ends. The CDR3 contains 12 residues. The germline V gene has CDR1 SQVTM and CDR2 ANQGSEA. The CDR3 nucleotides are TGCAGCGTTGAAGGCGGGAGTCACACCATATATTTT. The encoded protein is CSVEGGSHTIYF.

The chain links TRBV12-5 to TRBJ2-1; 12 bases align to TRBD2. Per germline, CDR1 LGHNT and CDR2 FRNRAP. This CDR3 is built from 13 residues. CDR3 sequence (DNA): TGTGCGGTCGGACTAGCGGGGATCAATGAGCAGTTCTTC. Residues: CAVGLAGINEQFF.

As to this clone: This sample includes further DNA sequences coding for the same CDR3. The rearrangement links TRBV6-1 to TRBJ2-5, with TRBD2 matching 7 bases. The CDR3 has 14 amino acids. Germline loops: CDR1 MNHNS, CDR2 SASEGT. With V trimmed by 4 bases and J by 2 bases, 4 bases remained unmatched. The CDR3 sequence: CASSGGLVQETQYF. Written as DNA, the CDR3 is TGTGCCAGCAGTGGCGGACTAGTTCAAGAGACCCAGTACTTC.

The chain carries TRBV28 and TRBJ1-4; D gene ambiguous. This CDR3 is 13 amino acids long. In germline, CDR1 is MDHEN, CDR2 SYDVKM. The germline V and J ends were trimmed by 3 bases and 1 base, with 3 bases remaining between them. The CDR3 DNA follows: TGTGCCAGCAGTTTCGAAACTAATGAAAAACTGTTTTTT. Translation: CASSFETNEKLFF.

The chain is built from TRBV19 and TRBJ2-5; D might be TRBD1 (5 bases). The J call may be incorrect, as the DNA end agrees better with TRBJ2-7. The CDR3 covers 13 residues. Germline V gives CDR1 LNHDA, CDR2 SQIVND (reference sequence). The CDR3 DNA reads TGTGCCAGTAGTATCCCAGGGCGCTACGAGCAGTACTTC. Translated: CASSIPGRYEQYF.

The V gene is TRBV4-1, the J gene TRBJ2-3, with unresolved D. Trimming pared 1 base from V and 0 bases from J, leaving 14 bases between. The CDR3 totals 17 residues. Germline lookup yields CDR1 MGHRA and CDR2 YSYEKL. The DNA for the CDR3 is TGCGCCAGCAGCCAAGTTCCGATGGATACTAGCACAGATACGCAGTATTTT. Protein sequence: CASSQVPMDTSTDTQYF.

This chain uses TRBV11-2 with TRBJ2-3, with 8 bases lining up with TRBD2. The CDR3 has 15 residues. Germline values: CDR1 SGHAT, CDR2 FQNNGV. V lost 3 bases and J lost 1; bases outside the gene matches: 3. CDR3 sequence reads: CASSLSGGGTDTQYF. CDR3 sequence (DNA): TGTGCCAGCAGCTTGTCCGGGGGGGGCACAGATACGCAGTATTTT.

CDR3 amino acids: CATVPTPGVYGYTF. The DNA of the CDR3 is TGCGCCACCGTACCAACCCCGGGAGTCTATGGCTACACCTTC. The rearrangement uses TRBV5-1 and TRBJ1-2; D is unclear. With 9 bases removed from V and 4 bases from J, the gap between germline ends came to 19 bases. CDR1 SGHRS and CDR2 YFSETQ come from the germline V gene. The CDR3 consists of 14 residues.

The rearrangement links TRBV7-2 to TRBJ2-5; weak D call: TRBD2 (5 bases). The CDR3 extends over 15 amino acids. CDR1 is SGHTA and CDR2 is FQGNSA in the germline V gene. The V end was cut by 6 bases, the J end by 5 bases, with 19 bases between. CDR3 sequence reads: CASSQRSRDWETQYF. CDR3 sequence (DNA): TGTGCCAGCAGTCAAAGATCCCGGGATTGGGAGACCCAGTACTTC.

This clone showed up just a few times. This rearrangement joins TRBV6-1 to TRBJ1-5, with TRBD1 identical over 7 bases. The CDR3 is 13 residues long. Germline V gene lookup returns CDR1 MNHNS and CDR2 SASEGT. V lost 8 bases to trimming and J lost 2 bases; unmatched junction nucleotides: 3. CDR3 nucleotides: TGTGCCAGCGTCCAGGGGGGCAATCAGCCCCAGCATTTT. Translation: CASVQGGNQPQHF.

V and J are TRBV12-2 and TRBJ1-6. TRBV12-2 is shown as a pseudogene. The CDR3 is made up of 16 amino acids. The CDR3 region is CASRSHVSEKGSPLHF. The DNA for the CDR3 is TGTGCAAGTCGCTCCCATGTAAGTGAGAAGGGCTCACCCCTCCACTTT.

V gene TRBV6-1 combines with J gene TRBJ2-7, with 7 bases identical to TRBD1. V was clipped by 7 bases and J by 6 bases; unmatched bases: 3. CDR1 and CDR2 from the germline V gene are MNHNS and SASEGT. This CDR3 has 11 residues. CDR3 sequence reads: CASTGQTEQYF. The CDR3 DNA is TGTGCCAGCACGGGACAGACCGAGCAGTACTTC.

This clone was counted only a few times. This sequence joins TRBV5-1 and TRBJ1-1; no clear D. The CDR3 is 12 residues long. In germline, CDR1 is SGHRS, CDR2 YFSETQ. With 6 bases removed from V and 1 base from J, the gap between germline ends came to 7 bases. Here the CDR3 reads CASKSRNTEAFF. In DNA, the CDR3 is TGCGCCAGCAAATCTAGGAACACTGAAGCTTTCTTT.

V usage is TRBV9 and J usage is TRBJ1-2; D not resolved. CDR3 length: 15 residues. Germline V gives CDR1 SGDLS, CDR2 YYNGEE. Trimming left V 3 bases short and J 5 bases short, with 17 bases between. In DNA, the CDR3 is TGTGCCAGCAGCGAAGGGCTTAGGGAGGAGTATGGCTACACCTTC. Its translation is CASSEGLREEYGYTF.

This clone appeared a few times. CDR3 in DNA: TGTGCCACCGCCGGGACAATCACCTACGAGCAGTACTTC. Protein: CATAGTITYEQYF. This chain connects TRBV2 to TRBJ2-7, with D tentatively TRBD1 (6 bases). From germline, CDR1 is SNHLY and CDR2 FYNNEI. V lost 10 bases to trimming and J lost 2 bases, with 15 bases between them. The CDR3 runs to 13 residues.

This rearrangement joins TRBV7-3 to TRBJ1-1; D is unresolved. CDR3 length: 13 residues. V lost 5 bases, J lost 0 bases, and 7 bases lay in between. The germline V gene encodes CDR1 SGHTA and CDR2 FQGTGA. The CDR3 here is CASSQNLNTEAFF. The DNA of the CDR3 is TGTGCCAGCAGCCAGAATCTGAACACTGAAGCTTTCTTT. The variable domain in full, completed from reference TRBV7-3 and TRBJ1-1, reads GAGVSQTPSNKVTEKGKYVELRCDPISGHTALYWYRQSLGQGPEFLIYFQGTGAADDSGLPNDRFFAVRPEGSVSTLKIQRTERGDSAVYLCASSQNLNTEAFFGQGTRLTVV.

The chain links TRBV6-5 to TRBJ1-2, with unresolved D. Germline loops: CDR1 MNHEY, CDR2 SVGAGI. V was pared by 5 bases and J by 0 bases, with 10 bases between. The CDR3 is 14 amino acids. The CDR3 sequence is CASSQRASNYGYTF. The CDR3 bases are TGTGCCAGCAGTCAGAGGGCCTCTAACTATGGCTACACCTTC.

This clone was counted a few times. The chain uses TRBV2 and TRBJ1-1, with 8 bases lining up with TRBD1. There are 14 residues in the CDR3. The germline gives CDR1 SNHLY, CDR2 FYNNEI. V lost 4 bases and J lost 3; bases outside the gene matches: 4. CDR3 region: CASSVDRADTEAFF. In DNA form, the CDR3 reads TGTGCCAGCAGTGTGGACAGGGCGGACACTGAAGCTTTCTTT.

The chain employs TRBV5-4 and TRBJ2-5, with 7 nucleotides matching TRBD2. V was clipped by 1 base and J by 4 bases; unmatched bases: 7. Germline CDR1 and CDR2: SGHNT and YYREEE (reference sequence). This CDR3 region has 15 residues. CDR3 sequence: CASSLKRGLGETQYF. The CDR3 DNA is TGTGCCAGCAGCTTGAAGCGGGGCCTCGGAGAGACCCAGTACTTC.

The rearrangement joins TRBV2 to TRBJ2-1; 7 bases line up with TRBD2. This CDR3 has 15 amino acids. The germline CDR1 and CDR2 sequences are SNHLY and FYNNEI. V was pared by 4 bases and J by 3 bases, with 6 bases of the junction left unmatched. CDR3 nucleotide sequence: TGTGCCAGCAGTGGTTGGGGCGGGAGCTACAATGAGCAGTTCTTC. It yields the protein CASSGWGGSYNEQFF.

The rearrangement links TRBV30 to TRBJ1-1; D is possibly TRBD1 (5 bases). This CDR3 region has 17 residues. Trimming cost V 0 bases and J 6 bases, with 23 bases left between them. Per the germline V gene, CDR1 is GTSNPN and CDR2 is SVGIG (reference sequence). CDR3 loop: CAWSVPLPPLWGPEAFF. CDR3 DNA: TGTGCCTGGAGTGTACCCCTCCCCCCCCTCTGGGGACCTGAAGCTTTCTTT. Using reference TRBV30 and TRBJ1-1 for the parts outside the CDR3, the full variable domain is SQTIHQWPATLVQPVGSPLSLECTVEGTSNPNLYWYRQAAGRGLQLLFYSVGIGQISSEVPQNLSASRPQDRQFILSSKKLLLSDSGFYLCAWSVPLPPLWGPEAFFGQGTRLTVV.

The V gene is TRBV5-1, the J gene TRBJ2-2; the D gene is possibly TRBD1 (6 bases). Trimming removed 4 bases from V and 1 base from J, with 8 bases in between. Germline values: CDR1 SGHRS, CDR2 YFSETQ. CDR3 length: 14 amino acids. In DNA, the CDR3 is TGCGCCAGCAGCGGACAGCTGAACACCGGGGAGCTGTTTTTT. Protein: CASSGQLNTGELFF.

The V gene is TRBV5-8, the J gene TRBJ2-1; 8 bases are shared with TRBD2. From germline, CDR1 is SGHTS and CDR2 YDEGEE. The CDR3 runs 15 residues. V trimming: 6 bases; J trimming: 5 bases; junction bases outside the gene matches: 10. CDR3 nucleotide sequence: TGTGCCAGCATCAACGGGAGGGGGGCCAACAATGAGCAGTTCTTC. Protein: CASINGRGANNEQFF. The full variable domain, with the rest looked up from reference TRBV5-8 and TRBJ2-1, is EAGVTQSPTHLIKTRGQQATLRCSPISGHTSVYWYQQALGLGLQFLLWYDEGEERNRGNFPPRFSGRQFPNYSSELNVNALELEDSALYLCASINGRGANNEQFFGPGTRLTVL.